This TCR beta chain came from a study of T cells expressing NK-cell markers. TCRdb re-called the 5' RACE reads and catalogs CDR3 proteins one per entry, DNA excluded. The sample data list some 410,000 distinct CDR3 sequences. The CDR3 extends over 13 amino acids. Germline assignment: CDR1 DFQATT and CDR2 SNEGSKA (reference sequence). V is TRBV20-1 and J is TRBJ1-1. This receptor was obtained from a woman between 18 and 69 years old in good health. Source material: blood T cells: a sorted CD56 or NKG2C T cell subset, CD4+ or CD8+ T cells, or bulk PBMC T cells (not recorded which). This CDR3 reads CSATVRGTSEAFF.